The 31 T cell receptor beta chains reported below all come from one sample, sequenced in a study of neurological immune-mediated disorders (dated by TCRdb to about 2019). Receptors were amplified or captured by 5' RACE. The sequencer listed for this sample is Illumina HiSeq 2500. TCRdb handled the public reads itself, with Q25 trimming in fastp and clone calling in MiXCR, and kept productive beta chains. Rows are combined by CDR3 protein, so each entry shows the most common genes and DNA. Within this sample are about 95,000 distinct CDR3 sequences, with 3.5% of them counted one time only. The top ten clonotypes cover 6% of the sample. Sequencing was done on a sample of PBMCs. Receptors were obtained from a woman aged 18-35 years with multiple sclerosis.

This clonotype was detected ten times or more. This chain connects TRBV6-5 to TRBJ1-6; unclear D gene. This CDR3 region has 14 residues. CDR1 is MNHEY and CDR2 is SVGAGI in the germline V gene. V was pared by 2 bases and J by 7 bases, with 9 bases between. The CDR3 bases are TGTGCCAGCAGTTACCAGTCAGGCAATTCACCCCTCCACTTT. Translation: CASSYQSGNSPLHF.

This clonotype was counted many times. This chain uses TRBV10-3 with TRBJ2-5; D might be TRBD1 or TRBD2, each matching 5 bases. Trimming shortened V by 10 bases and J by 3 bases, and 15 bases separated the two germline ends. Germline values: CDR1 ENHRY, CDR2 SYGVKD. This CDR3 is built from 13 residues. CDR3 DNA: TGTGCCACGGGCCGGGACCCTAAAGAGACCCAGTACTTC. Protein sequence: CATGRDPKETQYF.

This clonotype was observed many times. The chain links TRBV20-1 to TRBJ2-7, with a weak D call TRBD2 (6 bases). There are 12 residues in the CDR3. Trimming cost V 5 bases and J 5 bases, with 13 bases left between them. Germline V gene data show CDR1 as DFQATT and CDR2 as SNEGSKA (reference sequence). The CDR3 spells CSARDSIHEQYF. CDR3 DNA sequence: TGCAGTGCTCGGGACTCTATTCACGAGCAGTACTTC.

The CDR3 DNA follows: TGCGCCAGCAGCTTCCGAACAGGGGGATTGGATGGCTACACCTTC. Encoded protein: CASSFRTGGLDGYTF. V and J are TRBV5-1 and TRBJ1-2; 8 bases match TRBD1. The CDR3 sequence is 15 residues long. Trimming removed 2 bases from V and 6 bases from J; junction bases left unmatched: 9. Germline values: CDR1 SGHRS, CDR2 YFSETQ. Looking up the rest from reference TRBV5-1 and TRBJ1-2 gives the full variable domain: KAGVTQTPRYLIKTRGQQVTLSCSPISGHRSVSWYQQTPGQGLQFLFEYFSETQRNKGNFPGRFSGRQFSNSRSEMNVSTLELGDSALYLCASSFRTGGLDGYTFGSGTRLTVV.

This clonotype was counted at least ten times. Written as DNA, the CDR3 is TGCAGTGCTCGAGGTGGAGGGAACTACCAAGAGACCCAGTACTTC. This sequence encodes CSARGGGNYQETQYF. The V gene is TRBV20-1, the J gene TRBJ2-5; D possibly corresponds to TRBD2 (6 bases). Trimming took 5 bases from V and 0 from J, leaving 16 bases between them. The CDR3 has 15 amino acids. Germline V gene sequence: CDR1 DFQATT, CDR2 SNEGSKA (reference sequence).

This clonotype was seen repeatedly, ten times or more. The J gene is TRBJ1-2, the V gene TRBV9; D gene ambiguous. CDR1 and CDR2 from the germline V gene are SGDLS and YYNGEE. This CDR3 comprises 16 residues. Trimming cost V 4 bases and J 4 bases, with 20 bases left between them. CDR3 protein: CASSPPVGSISYGYTF. The CDR3, as DNA: TGTGCCAGCAGCCCCCCAGTTGGGAGTATAAGCTATGGCTACACCTTC. Full variable domain (missing parts from reference TRBV9 and TRBJ1-2): DSGVTQTPKHLITATGQRVTLRCSPRSGDLSVYWYQQSLDQGLQFLIQYYNGEERAKGNILERFSAQQFPDLHSELNLSSLELGDSALYFCASSPPVGSISYGYTFGSGTRLTVV.

This clonotype occurred many times. V gene TRBV6-1 combines with J gene TRBJ2-5; possibly TRBD2 for D (6 bases). The V end lost 3 bases, the J end lost 0 bases, and 11 bases lay between the germline ends. The CDR3 loop spans 15 amino acids. Per the germline V gene, CDR1 is MNHNS and CDR2 is SASEGT. For the CDR3, the DNA is TGTGCCAGCAGTGATCCGGGGGTCCACCAAGAGACCCAGTACTTC. It specifies CASSDPGVHQETQYF.

This clonotype was observed many times. The chain joins TRBV20-1 to TRBJ1-1, with D possibly matching TRBD1 (5 bases). There are 13 residues in the CDR3. The V and J ends lost 0 bases and 4 bases respectively, with 9 bases between them. Per germline, CDR1 DFQATT and CDR2 SNEGSKA (reference sequence). The CDR3 sequence: CSARDFGGTEAFF. The CDR3 coding sequence is TGCAGTGCTAGAGATTTCGGGGGCACTGAAGCTTTCTTT.

This clonotype was observed many times. V is TRBV6-1 and J is TRBJ1-5; D unresolved. Trimming pared 0 bases from V and 4 bases from J, leaving 7 bases between. The CDR3 has 14 residues. Per germline, CDR1 MNHNS and CDR2 SASEGT. As DNA, the CDR3 is TGTGCCAGCAGTGAAGCTCACCCGAATCAGCCCCAGCATTTT. Its protein is CASSEAHPNQPQHF.

In this sample, this clonotype turned up many times. This chain connects TRBV20-1 to TRBJ2-5, with no clear D. V was shortened by 2 bases and J by 2 bases, with 9 bases between the two germline ends. The CDR3 loop spans 13 amino acids. Germline-derived CDR1 and CDR2 are DFQATT and SNEGSKA (reference sequence). In DNA form, the CDR3 reads TGCAGTGCTAGAATCCCGGCTCAAGAGACCCAGTACTTC. Its translation is CSARIPAQETQYF.

This clonotype was found many times. The chain uses TRBV7-2 and TRBJ2-2; no definite D call. Per germline, CDR1 SGHTA and CDR2 FQGNSA. The ends were cut back, 1 base at V and 0 bases at J, with 9 bases in the middle. There are 16 residues in the CDR3. CDR3 sequence: CASSLVGGANTGELFF. The CDR3, as DNA: TGTGCCAGCAGCTTAGTCGGCGGCGCGAACACCGGGGAGCTGTTTTTT.

Many counts were recorded for this clonotype. The rearrangement links TRBV9 to TRBJ1-1; D is perhaps TRBD1 (6 bases). CDR3 length: 13 residues. Germline V gene sequence: CDR1 SGDLS, CDR2 YYNGEE. The V end lost 3 bases, the J end lost 5 bases, and 11 bases lay between the germline ends. The CDR3 coding sequence is TGTGCCAGCAGCGCCAGGGGTTGGACTGAAGCTTTCTTT. The encoded protein is CASSARGWTEAFF. The complete variable domain, with remaining parts taken from reference TRBV9 and TRBJ1-1, reads DSGVTQTPKHLITATGQRVTLRCSPRSGDLSVYWYQQSLDQGLQFLIQYYNGEERAKGNILERFSAQQFPDLHSELNLSSLELGDSALYFCASSARGWTEAFFGQGTRLTVV.

The chain has TRBV6-5 and TRBJ1-3; D remains ambiguous. This CDR3 region has 14 residues. CDR1 and CDR2 (germline): MNHEY, SVGAGI. The V and J ends lost 4 bases and 1 base respectively, with 8 bases between them. The CDR3 DNA sequence: TGTGCCAGCAGTTCAGTCGTATCTGGAAACACCATATATTTT. Its protein is CASSSVVSGNTIYF.

In its sample, this clonotype was seen many times. The rearrangement joins TRBV7-9 to TRBJ1-4; D call uncertain. V lost 5 bases and J lost 5, with 9 bases in between. The CDR3 has 13 residues. Germline assignment: CDR1 SEHNR and CDR2 FQNEAQ (reference sequence). CDR3 sequence reads: CASSLERNEKLFF. DNA of the CDR3: TGTGCCAGCAGCCTGGAAAGAAATGAAAAACTGTTTTTT.

This clonotype was recorded many times. The CDR3 DNA is TGCAGCGCCAAAGGGGGGTCCGAACATACCTACGAGCAGTACTTC. Translating it yields CSAKGGSEHTYEQYF. V and J are TRBV29-1 and TRBJ2-7; perhaps D is TRBD1 or TRBD2 (6 bases each). The CDR3 has 15 residues. Trimming stripped 7 bases from V and 2 bases from J, with 21 bases between. CDR1 and CDR2 from the germline V gene are SQVTM and ANQGSEA.

The rearrangement joins TRBV2 to TRBJ1-1; a possible D gene is TRBD1 (5 bases). V was shortened by 5 bases and J by 4 bases, with 17 bases between the two germline ends. The CDR3 length is 15 residues. CDR1 and CDR2 from the germline V gene are SNHLY and FYNNEI. The CDR3 nucleotides are TGTGCCAGCAGTCTCTCGGGGGTTGTAGGCACTGAAGCTTTCTTT. Translated, it gives CASSLSGVVGTEAFF.

The sample holds many counts of this clonotype. The rearrangement links TRBV7-9 to TRBJ2-7; D unresolved. Trimming left V 4 bases short and J 2 bases short, with 6 bases between. The CDR3 extends over 12 amino acids. Germline CDR1 and CDR2: SEHNR and FQNEAQ (reference sequence). CDR3 in DNA: TGTGCCAGCAGCTCTGTAACCTACGAGCAGTACTTC. It specifies CASSSVTYEQYF.

The chain links TRBV20-1 to TRBJ2-5, with 10 positions matching TRBD2. The CDR3 sequence is 14 residues long. CDR1 DFQATT and CDR2 SNEGSKA come from the germline V gene (reference sequence). Trimming took 6 bases from V and 5 from J; bases not matched to a gene: 9. Here the CDR3 reads CSAVAGGPGETQYF. The CDR3 DNA follows: TGCAGTGCCGTAGCGGGAGGTCCGGGGGAGACCCAGTACTTC.

This clonotype was detected many times. The genes are TRBV20-1 and TRBJ2-7, with TRBD2 matching 14 bases. The CDR3 contains 18 residues. V shed 6 bases, J shed 0 bases, and the junction held 13 bases outside the gene matches. Germline-derived CDR1 and CDR2 are DFQATT and SNEGSKA (reference sequence). The CDR3 DNA reads as TGCAGTGCGATTAAGATGGGGACTAGCGGGGGTTACTCCTACGAGCAGTACTTC. Protein product: CSAIKMGTSGGYSYEQYF.

This clonotype was recorded many times. This sequence joins TRBV3-1 and TRBJ2-1, with D possibly matching TRBD2 (6 bases). The germline V gene encodes CDR1 LGHDT and CDR2 YNNKEL (reference sequence). This CDR3 has 17 amino acids. Between the trimmed V and J ends, which lost 0 bases and 6 bases, there was a span of 18 bases. The DNA of the CDR3 is TGTGCCAGCAGCCAAGATCCGGGAACTAGCTCCCTCAATGAGCAGTTCTTC. Its translation: CASSQDPGTSSLNEQFF.

The sample holds many counts of this clonotype. V and J are TRBV15 and TRBJ2-5; D possibly corresponds to TRBD2 (6 bases). The germline V and J ends were trimmed by 0 bases and 5 bases, with 16 bases remaining between them. The CDR3 is 16 amino acids. Per the germline V gene, CDR1 is LNHNV and CDR2 is YYDKDF (reference sequence). CDR3 region: CATSRESLTSLETQYF. The CDR3 nucleotides read TGTGCCACCAGCAGAGAAAGCCTTACTAGCTTGGAGACCCAGTACTTC.

In its sample, this clonotype was seen many times. The gene calls are TRBV28 and TRBJ2-6, with D perhaps assigned TRBD1 or TRBD2 (6 bases each). V gave up 11 bases and J gave up 2 bases, with 16 bases separating them. The germline CDR1 and CDR2 sequences are MDHEN and SYDVKM. CDR3 size: 15 residues. CDR3 protein: CAASHRGPGANVLTF. DNA for the CDR3: TGTGCCGCCTCCCATCGGGGGCCTGGGGCCAACGTCCTGACTTTC.

This clonotype was recorded many times. Written as DNA, the CDR3 is TGTGCCAGCAGCTTAGCTGAGGGACAGGCTATCTCCTACGAGCAGTACTTC. Its translation is CASSLAEGQAISYEQYF. The chain couples TRBV7-2 to TRBJ2-7, with 8 bases lining up with TRBD1. Trimming removed 0 bases from V and 0 bases from J; junction bases left unmatched: 7. The germline gives CDR1 SGHTA, CDR2 FQGNSA. This CDR3 contains 17 residues.

This clonotype was recorded at least ten times. The rearrangement joins TRBV6-5 to TRBJ1-2, with D tentatively TRBD1 (6 bases). The CDR3 extends over 16 amino acids. V gave up 2 bases and J gave up 8 bases, with 21 bases separating them. Germline V gene data show CDR1 as MNHEY and CDR2 as SVGAGI. The CDR3 DNA reads as TGTGCCAGCAGTTACCGTTCGGGACATATAACTAGGGGCTACACCTTC. Its translation: CASSYRSGHITRGYTF.

The table lists this clonotype with many counts. This rearrangement joins TRBV20-1 to TRBJ1-1; D might be TRBD1 (5 bases). V lost 2 bases and J 3 bases, leaving 16 bases between the germline ends. Germline CDR1 reads DFQATT; CDR2 reads SNEGSKA (reference sequence). The CDR3 is 15 amino acids. The CDR3 coding sequence is TGCAGTGCTAGACAGCCGGGCCTGGGGCACACTGAAGCTTTCTTT. As protein: CSARQPGLGHTEAFF.

This clonotype was seen only a few times. This chain connects TRBV20-1 to TRBJ2-7; 15 bases align to TRBD2. V lost 6 bases, J lost 5 bases, and 8 bases stayed unmatched. Germline V CDR1 and CDR2: DFQATT, SNEGSKA (reference sequence). The CDR3 sequence is 15 residues long. The CDR3, as DNA: TGCAGTGCAACGGGGACTAGCGGGAGGAATCACGAGCAGTACTTC. It codes for CSATGTSGRNHEQYF.

Ten or more counts support this clonotype. The V call is TRBV5-1, the J call TRBJ2-7; TRBD1 matches at 10 bases. V shed 0 bases, J shed 5 bases, and the junction held 2 bases outside the gene matches. Germline V gene data show CDR1 as SGHRS and CDR2 as YFSETQ. The CDR3 spans 14 residues. CDR3 DNA: TGCGCCAGCAGCTTGGAGGGACAGGGGAACGAGCAGTACTTC. Translation: CASSLEGQGNEQYF.

Remarks on this clonotype: Without the conserved terminal phenylalanine or tryptophan, this CDR3 likely stems from a read error. This chain joins TRBV5-5 and TRBJ2-7, with 8 bases aligning to TRBD1. The CDR3 runs to 14 residues. Germline values: CDR1 SGHKS, CDR2 YYEKEE (reference sequence). With V trimmed by 2 bases and J by 3 bases, 4 bases remained unmatched. The CDR3 DNA follows: TGTGCCAGCAGCTTAAGAGACAGGGGCTACGAGCAGTACATC. This encodes CASSLRDRGYEQYI.

This clonotype was observed at least ten times. The chain recombines TRBV29-1 with TRBJ2-1, with 12 positions matching TRBD1. CDR1 is SQVTM, CDR2 ANQGSEA, per germline. The trim removed 5 bases at V and 8 bases at J, leaving 7 bases unmatched. The CDR3 is 14 residues long. CDR3 sequence: CSVKGQGAGYEQFF. In DNA form, the CDR3 reads TGCAGCGTTAAGGGACAGGGGGCGGGATATGAGCAGTTCTTC.

At least ten counts were recorded for this clonotype. The V gene is TRBV5-1, the J gene TRBJ2-1; TRBD2 matches 7 bases. The junction had 10 bases not matched to a gene; V was cut back by 7 bases and J by 0 bases. The germline CDR1 and CDR2 sequences are SGHRS and YFSETQ. This CDR3 has 16 amino acids. This CDR3 reads CASRQAGTGSYNEQFF. For the CDR3, the DNA is TGCGCCAGCCGCCAAGCGGGGACCGGCTCCTACAATGAGCAGTTCTTC.

At least ten counts were recorded for this clonotype. The rearrangement uses TRBV3-1 and TRBJ1-6, with a weak D call TRBD1 (5 bases). Germline CDR1 is LGHDT and CDR2 is YNNKEL (reference sequence). The CDR3 sequence is 16 residues long. The germline V and J ends were trimmed by 1 base and 7 bases, with 14 bases remaining between them. CDR3 bases: TGTGCCAGCAGCCAAGGCGGGGGACCAGGGAATTCACCCCTCCACTTT. This encodes CASSQGGGPGNSPLHF.